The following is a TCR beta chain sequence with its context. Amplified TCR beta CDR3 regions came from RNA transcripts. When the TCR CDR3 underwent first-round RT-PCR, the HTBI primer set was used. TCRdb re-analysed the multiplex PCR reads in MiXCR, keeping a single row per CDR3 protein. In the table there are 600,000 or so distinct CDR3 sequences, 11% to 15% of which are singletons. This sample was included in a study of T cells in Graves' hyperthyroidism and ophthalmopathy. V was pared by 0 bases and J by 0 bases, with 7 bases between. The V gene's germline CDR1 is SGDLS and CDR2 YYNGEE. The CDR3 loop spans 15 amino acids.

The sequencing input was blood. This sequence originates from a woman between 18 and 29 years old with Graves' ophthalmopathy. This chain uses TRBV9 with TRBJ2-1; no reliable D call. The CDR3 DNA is TGTGCCAGCAGCGTAGTGACGAGCTCCTACAATGAGCAGTTCTTC. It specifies CASSVVTSSYNEQFF. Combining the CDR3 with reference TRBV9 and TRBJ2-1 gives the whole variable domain DSGVTQTPKHLITATGQRVTLRCSPRSGDLSVYWYQQSLDQGLQFLIQYYNGEERAKGNILERFSAQQFPDLHSELNLSSLELGDSALYFCASSVVTSSYNEQFFGPGTRLTVL.